The subject of this entry is one T cell receptor beta chain. Its specificity is not known. Extraction of RNA preceded its reverse transcription into cDNA, which served as the sequencing template. The repertoire was sequenced with immunoSEQ multiplex PCR; TCRdb's copy has only in-frame clones and lacks some. Of about 190,000 clones listed, about 60% were seen once; the top ten hold roughly 0.71%. Treatment specified: oral pan-JAK inhibitor, 5-10 mg twice daily. This record belongs to a study of CD8+ T cells in alopecia areata. Germline V gene sequence: CDR1 SQVTM, CDR2 ANQGSEA. V was clipped by 6 bases and J by 0 bases, with 8 bases between them. The CDR3 consists of 12 residues. General study results and limits: Mouse data revealed clearer TCR sharing than patient data did, a gap possibly tied to HLA.

The specimen was CD4+ T cells sorted from blood, collected at week 4, from a patient treated with tofacitinib. This clonotype was obtained from a human donor with alopecia areata. J is TRBJ2-5 and V is TRBV29-1, with D hard to call. CDR3 region: CSVSQDQETQYF. CDR3 coding DNA: TGCAGCGTCAGCCAGGACCAAGAGACCCAGTACTTC.